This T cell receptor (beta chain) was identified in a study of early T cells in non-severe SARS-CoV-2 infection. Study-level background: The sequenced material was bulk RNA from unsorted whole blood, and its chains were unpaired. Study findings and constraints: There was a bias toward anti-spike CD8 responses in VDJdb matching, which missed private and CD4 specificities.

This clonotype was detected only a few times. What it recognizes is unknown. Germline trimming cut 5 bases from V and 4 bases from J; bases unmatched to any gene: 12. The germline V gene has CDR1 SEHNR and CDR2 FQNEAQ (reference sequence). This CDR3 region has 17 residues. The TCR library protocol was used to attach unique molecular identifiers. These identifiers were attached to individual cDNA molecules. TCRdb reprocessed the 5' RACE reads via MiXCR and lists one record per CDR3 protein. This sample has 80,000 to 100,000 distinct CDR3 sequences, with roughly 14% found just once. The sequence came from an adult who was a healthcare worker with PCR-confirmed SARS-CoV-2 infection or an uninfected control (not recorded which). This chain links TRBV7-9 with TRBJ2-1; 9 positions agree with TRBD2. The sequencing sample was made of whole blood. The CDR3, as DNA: TGTGCCAGCAGCCACCGAGGGTTCAGCGGGGGGTACAATGAGCAGTTCTTC. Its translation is CASSHRGFSGGYNEQFF.